This is a list of T cell receptor beta chains from one sample in a study of blood T cell repertoires in COVID-19. Assay used: immunoSEQ multiplex PCR; TCRdb lists only in-frame clones, some missing. The data hold under 150,000 clones, with approximately 84% observed a single time. Source material: PBMCs or T cells enriched from blood (not recorded which). All receptors derive from a man aged 40-55 years with acute COVID-19. Both conserved end residues are part of each CDR3. The D gene is left open where the match is weak. The size field is filled for only some rows; it gives once, few, many or a size class.

j_gene	v_gene	d_gene	abundance	CDR3aa	CDR3nt
TRBJ1-3	TRBV19	TRBD1	NA	CASSLGDRDRNTIYF	TGTGCCAGTAGTCTCGGAGACAGGGACCGAAACACCATATATTTT
TRBJ2-5	TRBV11-2	NA	NA	CASSSTHWGPSYF	TGTGCCAGCAGCTCGACGCACTGGGGGCCCTCGTACTTC
TRBJ1-2	TRBV24-1	TRBD1	NA	CATSQPGQGAYTF	TGTGCCACCAGTCAACCGGGACAGGGGGCATACACCTTC
TRBJ1-2	TRBV7-2	NA	NA	CASSLEISGRGSGYTF	TGTGCCAGCAGCTTAGAAATCTCTGGTAGGGGCTCTGGCTACACCTTC
TRBJ1-5	TRBV2	TRBD1	NA	CASRATGGGFNQPQHF	TGTGCCAGCAGGGCGACAGGGGGCGGTTTCAATCAGCCCCAGCATTTT
TRBJ2-7	TRBV11-2	TRBD1	NA	CASSLVRTGDDEQYF	TGTGCCAGCAGCTTAGTACGGACAGGCGACGACGAGCAGTACTTC
TRBJ1-2	TRBV28	NA	NA	CASSSPAKNYGYTF	TGTGCCAGCAGCTCGCCAGCGAAGAACTATGGCTACACCTTC
TRBJ1-1	TRBV28	TRBD1	NA	CASSLYRGYEAFF	TGTGCCAGCAGTTTATACAGGGGGTATGAAGCTTTCTTT
TRBJ2-7	TRBV7-6	TRBD2	NA	CASSHGGAGEQYF	TGTGCCAGCAGCCACGGGGGGGCTGGCGAGCAGTACTTC
TRBJ2-7	TRBV30	TRBD1	NA	CACGQGGQYF	TGTGCCTGCGGACAGGGAGGGCAGTACTTC
TRBJ2-6	TRBV6-2/TRBV6-3	NA	NA	CASSYSGANVLTF	TGTGCCAGCAGTTATTCGGGGGCCAACGTCCTGACTTTC
TRBJ2-1	TRBV6-5	NA	NA	CASRMMEGNEQFF	TGTGCCAGCAGGATGATGGAGGGCAATGAGCAGTTCTTC
TRBJ2-3	TRBV18	TRBD2	NA	CASSPGLAGGLSTDTQYF	TGTGCCAGCTCACCGGGACTAGCGGGAGGCCTAAGCACAGATACGCAGTATTTT
TRBJ2-7	TRBV19	NA	NA	CASSTSGWRKLHEQYF	TGTGCCAGTAGTACTTCGGGTTGGAGGAAGCTCCACGAGCAGTACTTC
TRBJ2-1	TRBV7-6	TRBD2	NA	CASSPLGTSGYNEQFF	TGTGCCAGCAGCCCCCTTGGGACTAGCGGCTACAATGAGCAGTTCTTC
TRBJ1-3	TRBV6-2/TRBV6-3	NA	few	CASSFEPRGNTIYF	TGTGCCAGCAGCTTCGAACCGAGAGGAAACACCATATATTTT
TRBJ2-1	TRBV7-2	NA	NA	CASSFLGLLNEQFF	TGTGCCAGCAGCTTTCTCGGACTCCTCAATGAGCAGTTCTTC
TRBJ1-1	TRBV5-1	NA	NA	CASSIAGVTEAFF	TGCGCCAGCAGCATTGCGGGGGTCACTGAAGCTTTCTTT
TRBJ2-1	TRBV24-1	TRBD2	NA	CATSVTSGSFHNEQFF	TGTGCCACCAGTGTAACTAGCGGGAGTTTCCACAATGAGCAGTTCTTC
TRBJ2-3	TRBV9	TRBD2	NA	CASSVAISGGEVGTDTQYF	TGTGCCAGCAGCGTAGCCATTAGCGGGGGGGAGGTGGGCACAGATACGCAGTATTTT
TRBJ1-1	TRBV5-1	NA	NA	CASSLGSDLYTEAFF	TGCGCCAGCAGCTTGGGCAGCGACCTATACACTGAAGCTTTCTTT
TRBJ1-2	TRBV12-3/TRBV12-4	NA	NA	CASRPGFGGYTF	TGTGCCAGCCGGCCGGGGTTCGGTGGCTACACCTTC
TRBJ1-3	TRBV7-9	NA	NA	CASSLRQDSNTIYF	TGTGCCAGCAGCTTACGGCAGGACTCGAACACCATATATTTT
TRBJ2-7	TRBV5-1	NA	NA	CASSLTGSGYEQYF	TGCGCCAGCAGCTTGACTGGATCGGGCTACGAGCAGTACTTC
TRBJ2-3	TRBV29-1	NA	NA	CSVDGNGGIEGTDTQYF	TGCAGCGTTGATGGGAACGGGGGTATCGAGGGCACAGATACGCAGTATTTT
TRBJ2-1	TRBV10-2	TRBD2	NA	CASRVGTSGDNEQFF	TGCGCCAGCAGGGTAGGGACTAGCGGGGACAATGAGCAGTTCTTC
TRBJ1-4	TRBV7-4	NA	once	CASSSYIEKLFF	TGTGCCAGCAGCTCCTATATTGAAAAACTGTTTTTT
TRBJ1-1	TRBV3-1/TRBV3-2	NA	once	CASSHLSNTEAFF	TGTGCCAGCAGCCACCTCTCCAACACTGAAGCTTTCTTT
TRBJ2-2	TRBV30	NA	NA	CAWSRRPNTGELFF	TGTGCCTGGAGTCGGCGGCCGAACACCGGGGAGCTGTTTTTT
TRBJ2-1	TRBV24-1	TRBD2	NA	CATSDGVASGGHNEQFF	TGTGCCACCAGTGATGGGGTGGCTAGCGGGGGCCACAATGAGCAGTTCTTC
TRBJ2-7	TRBV28	TRBD2	NA	CASRNSGASYEQYF	TGTGCCAGCAGGAATAGCGGGGCTTCCTACGAGCAGTACTTC
TRBJ1-5	TRBV6-5	NA	NA	CASSYNRNQPQHF	TGTGCCAGCAGTTATAACAGAAATCAGCCCCAGCATTTT
TRBJ1-1	TRBV7-9	NA	NA	CASSSTGFGQNTEAFF	TGTGCCAGCAGCTCGACAGGATTCGGGCAGAACACTGAAGCTTTCTTT
TRBJ2-6	TRBV6-5	NA	NA	CASGRVSGANVLTF	TGTGCCAGCGGGCGTGTCTCTGGGGCCAACGTCCTGACTTTC
TRBJ1-5	TRBV5-1	NA	NA	CASSLSGGGNQPQHF	TGCGCCAGCAGCTTGTCTGGGGGCGGCAATCAGCCCCAGCATTTT
TRBJ1-4	TRBV6-2/TRBV6-3	NA	NA	CASSITELNEKLFF	TGTGCCAGCAGCATCACAGAGCTTAATGAAAAACTGTTTTTT
TRBJ1-2	TRBV28	TRBD1	NA	CASSSSLTGRIGSSYGYTF	TGTGCCAGCAGTTCCTCTTTGACAGGGCGAATCGGTTCGAGCTATGGCTACACCTTC
TRBJ2-7	TRBV10-2	TRBD2	NA	CASSLRGSVAVRNPNVWQYF	TGCGCCAGCAGTCTCCGCGGGAGCGTAGCGGTAAGAAACCCCAACGTTTGGCAGTACTTC
TRBJ1-5	TRBV2	NA	NA	CASSPDSNSNQPQHF	TGTGCCAGCAGCCCGGACAGCAATAGCAATCAGCCCCAGCATTTT
TRBJ2-4	TRBV4-3	NA	NA	CASSPNLQGVANIQYF	TGCGCCAGCAGCCCCAACCTACAGGGAGTTGCGAACATTCAGTACTTC
TRBJ2-1	TRBV30	TRBD1	once	CAWSANRGGNEQFF	TGTGCCTGGAGTGCGAACAGGGGTGGGAATGAGCAGTTCTTC
TRBJ2-2	TRBV27	TRBD2	NA	CASSHQLPPLPSGGAYTGELFF	TGTGCCAGCAGCCACCAATTACCCCCCTTGCCTAGCGGGGGGGCTTACACCGGGGAGCTGTTTTTT
TRBJ2-6	TRBV7-8	NA	NA	CASSPNRAEFSGANVLTF	TGTGCCAGCAGCCCGAACAGGGCCGAATTCTCTGGGGCCAACGTCCTGACTTTC
TRBJ2-2	TRBV4-1	NA	NA	CASSQDYSSGELFF	TGCGCCAGCAGCCAAGATTATTCGTCCGGGGAGCTGTTTTTT
TRBJ2-6	TRBV5-1	TRBD2	NA	CASSLAPDGGIGANVLTF	TGCGCCAGCAGCTTGGCCCCGGACGGGGGGATCGGGGCCAACGTCCTGACTTTC
TRBJ2-1	TRBV27	NA	NA	CASRQDSSYNEQFF	TGTGCCAGCAGACAGGACAGCTCCTACAATGAGCAGTTCTTC